This TCR beta chain comes out of a study of blood T cells in healthy people across ages. Combining a sample-barcoded 5' primer with a J-beta primer mix, a second PCR ran for roughly 6 to 12 cycles. TCRdb reanalysed the 5' RACE reads using MiXCR and keeps one entry per CDR3 protein. The profile shows around 1,000,000 distinct CDR3 sequences, under 30% of them singletons. J lost 4 bases, V lost 4 bases, and 9 bases had no gene match. The CDR3 has 16 residues. Germline CDR1 is SGHRS and CDR2 is YFSETQ. These data are also associated with another study on T cells of mothers and their children.

The gene calls are TRBV5-1 and TRBJ2-1, with 9 nucleotides matching TRBD2. This sequence was found in a girl aged 2 to 9 in good health. The sequenced sample was blood. CDR3 nucleotides: TGCGCCAGCAGCCCCGAGGGGCTAGCGGGATACAATGAGCAGTTCTTC. Amino acid sequence: CASSPEGLAGYNEQFF.